These T cell receptor beta chains were read from a single sample in a study of technical replicates of blood from a few donors. Libraries were prepared by immunoSEQ multiplex PCR; TCRdb keeps only in-frame clonotypes and omits some of them. The repertoire holds roughly 62,000 clones, 91% seen once, with about 3.6% in the top ten. The sample comprised PBMCs. These receptor sequences come from a human donor in good health. Some clones in this sample may be carry-over from other donors' samples. Both conserved end residues are part of each CDR3. The order of the fields is J gene, clone size, V gene, D gene, CDR3 protein, CDR3 DNA. A D gene is named only where the DNA matches it firmly. Clone size is given for some rows only: seen once, a few or many times, or a class if the clone is expanded.

TRBJ2-1	few	TRBV5-1	.	CASSRGDSYNEQFF	TGCGCCAGCAGTCGGGGAGACTCCTACAATGAGCAGTTCTTC
TRBJ2-1	once	TRBV4-3	.	CASSRQGEQFF	TGCGCCAGCAGCCGCCAGGGTGAGCAGTTCTTC
TRBJ2-7	once	TRBV4-3	.	CASSQDFGQGGYEQYF	TGCGCCAGCAGCCAAGATTTTGGGCAGGGGGGCTACGAGCAGTACTTC
TRBJ1-5	.	TRBV5-1	.	CASSTGMGNQPQHF	TGCGCCAGCAGCACAGGAATGGGCAATCAGCCCCAGCATTTT
TRBJ2-5	.	TRBV7-3	.	CASSRDSIGTQYF	TGTGCCAGCAGTCGCGACTCGATCGGGACCCAGTACTTC
TRBJ2-1	.	TRBV9	.	CASSGGGTPVYDEQFF	TGTGCCAGCAGCGGAGGCGGGACCCCGGTGTACGATGAGCAGTTCTTC
TRBJ1-3	.	TRBV4-1	.	CASSQEVLKSNTIYF	TGCGCCAGCAGCCAAGAGGTACTAAAATCGAACACCATATATTTT
TRBJ2-7	.	TRBV6-4	TRBD2	CASSEASGSSYEQYF	TGTGCCAGCAGTGAGGCTAGCGGAAGCTCCTACGAGCAGTACTTC
TRBJ2-5	.	TRBV9	TRBD1	CASSVGQGPARETQYF	TGTGCCAGCAGCGTGGGACAGGGGCCGGCTAGAGAGACCCAGTACTTC
TRBJ2-5	.	TRBV5-4	.	CASSLPGQLQETQYF	TGTGCCAGCAGCTTGCCCGGACAGCTCCAAGAGACCCAGTACTTC
TRBJ2-2	.	TRBV11-3	TRBD1	CASSLDAGTGDTGELFF	TGTGCCAGCAGCTTAGATGCCGGGACAGGAGACACCGGGGAGCTGTTTTTT
TRBJ2-5	.	TRBV5-1	.	CASSLGGGAIQETQYF	TGCGCCAGCAGCTTGGGTGGCGGGGCCATCCAAGAGACCCAGTACTTC
TRBJ2-7	few	TRBV5-1	TRBD1	CASSTTGGYYEQYF	TGCGCCAGCAGCACGACAGGGGGGTACTACGAGCAGTACTTC
TRBJ1-2	.	TRBV30	.	CAWTRQGNYGYTF	TGTGCCTGGACGCGTCAGGGGAACTATGGCTACACCTTC
TRBJ1-1	.	TRBV19	.	CASTREGFTAEAFF	TGTGCCAGTACCCGAGAGGGATTCACCGCTGAAGCTTTCTTT
TRBJ2-3	.	TRBV4-2	TRBD2	CASSQDWAGGGSDTQYF	TGTGCCAGCAGCCAAGATTGGGCGGGCGGGGGGTCCGATACGCAGTATTTT
TRBJ2-3	.	TRBV4-3	TRBD2	CASSQVAGGKDTQYF	TGCGCCAGCAGCCAAGTTGCGGGGGGGAAAGATACGCAGTATTTT
TRBJ2-5	.	TRBV10-3	TRBD2	CATQTSGSMPQYF	TGTGCCACCCAGACTAGCGGGAGTATGCCCCAGTACTTC
TRBJ1-1	.	TRBV5-6	.	CASSFGGNTEAFF	TGTGCCAGCAGCTTCGGGGGAAACACTGAAGCTTTCTTT
TRBJ1-3	.	TRBV7-6	TRBD1	CASSAGTAGNTIYF	TGTGCCAGCAGCGCGGGGACAGCGGGAAACACCATATATTTT
TRBJ1-2	.	TRBV6-1	.	CASSEAWTSYGYTF	TGTGCCAGCAGTGAAGCATGGACATCCTATGGCTACACCTTC
TRBJ2-7	.	TRBV1	.	CTSSRGEGAGSYEQYF	TGCACCAGCAGCCGAGGTGAGGGGGCGGGATCCTACGAGCAGTACTTC
TRBJ2-1	.	TRBV4-1	.	CASSQAGLNEQFF	TGCGCCAGCAGCCAAGCGGGACTCAATGAGCAGTTCTTC
TRBJ2-5	.	TRBV10-3	.	CAISELDRRLNNQETQYF	TGTGCCATCAGTGAGCTCGACAGGCGCCTAAATAACCAAGAGACCCAGTACTTC
TRBJ1-5	.	TRBV19	.	CASSIRFGNQPQHF	TGTGCCAGTAGTATCAGGTTTGGCAATCAGCCCCAGCATTTT
TRBJ2-7	once	TRBV27	TRBD1	CATQGQGYEQYF	TGTGCCACGCAGGGACAGGGATACGAGCAGTACTTC
TRBJ2-5	.	TRBV4-3	TRBD2	CASSQGLAGGLETQYF	TGCGCCAGCAGCCAAGGCCTAGCGGGAGGGTTGGAGACCCAGTACTTC